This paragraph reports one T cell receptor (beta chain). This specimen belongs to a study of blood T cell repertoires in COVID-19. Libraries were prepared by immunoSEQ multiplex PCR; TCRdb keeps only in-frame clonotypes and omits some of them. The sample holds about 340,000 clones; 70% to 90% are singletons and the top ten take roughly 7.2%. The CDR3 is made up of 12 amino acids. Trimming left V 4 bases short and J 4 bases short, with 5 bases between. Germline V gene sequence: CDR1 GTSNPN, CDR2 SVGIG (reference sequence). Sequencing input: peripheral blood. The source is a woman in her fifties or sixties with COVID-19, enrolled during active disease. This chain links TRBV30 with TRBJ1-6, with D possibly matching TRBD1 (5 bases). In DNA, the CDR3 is TGTGCCTGGACAGGGTATAATTCACCCCTCCACTTT. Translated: CAWTGYNSPLHF.